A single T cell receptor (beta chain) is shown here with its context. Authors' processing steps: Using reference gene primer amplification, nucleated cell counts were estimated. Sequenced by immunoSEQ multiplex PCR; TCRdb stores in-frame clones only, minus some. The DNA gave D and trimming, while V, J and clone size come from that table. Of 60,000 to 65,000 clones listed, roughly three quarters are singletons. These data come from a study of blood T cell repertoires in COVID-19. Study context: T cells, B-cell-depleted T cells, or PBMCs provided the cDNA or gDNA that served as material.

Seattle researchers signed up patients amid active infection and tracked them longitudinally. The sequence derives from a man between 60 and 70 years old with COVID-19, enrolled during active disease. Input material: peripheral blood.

The DNA for the CDR3 is TGTGCCTGGAGGGAGCCGGGGACAGATACGCAGTATTTT. Translated: CAWREPGTDTQYF. This sequence joins TRBV30 and TRBJ2-3; tentative D call: TRBD2 (5 bases). The CDR3 extends over 13 amino acids. Germline assignment: CDR1 GTSNPN and CDR2 SVGIG (reference sequence). V was clipped by 3 bases and J by 3 bases, with 10 bases between them.